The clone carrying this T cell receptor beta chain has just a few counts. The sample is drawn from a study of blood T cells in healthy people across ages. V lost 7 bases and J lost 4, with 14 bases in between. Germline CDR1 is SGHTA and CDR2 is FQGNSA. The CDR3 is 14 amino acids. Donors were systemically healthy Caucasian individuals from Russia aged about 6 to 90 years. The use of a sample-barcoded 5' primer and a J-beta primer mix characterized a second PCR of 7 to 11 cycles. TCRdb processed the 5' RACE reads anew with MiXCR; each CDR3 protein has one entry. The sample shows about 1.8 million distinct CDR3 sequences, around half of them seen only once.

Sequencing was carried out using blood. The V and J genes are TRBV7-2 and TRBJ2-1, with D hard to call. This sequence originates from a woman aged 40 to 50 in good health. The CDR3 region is CASTLQLTYNEQFF. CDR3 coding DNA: TGTGCCAGCACCCTCCAACTAACATACAATGAGCAGTTCTTC.